Following are 27 T cell receptor beta chains from one sample sequenced in a study of CD8+CD57+ T cells in acquired aplastic anemia (dated by TCRdb to 2016 to 2019). Sequencing was carried out with an Illumina HiSeq 2000. TCR beta VDJ combination and CDR3 sequence profiling used genomic DNA as the template. Using fastp trimming at Q25 and MiXCR clonotype assembly, TCRdb reanalyzed the public sequencing data and kept in-frame beta chains. Records with the same CDR3 protein are collapsed into one entry carrying the most frequent genes and DNA. Across this sample there are 200,000 to 250,000 distinct CDR3 sequences, with almost 35% seen only once. The top ten clonotypes cover 1.1% of the sample. Sequences were obtained from sorted CD4+, CD8+, or CD8+CD57+ T cells (not recorded which) from PBMCs. These receptors all stem from a human donor in good health, serving as a control.

This clonotype was recorded only once. The chain links TRBV9 to TRBJ2-2, with 9 bases matching TRBD2. Germline V lookup: CDR1 SGDLS, CDR2 YYNGEE. The CDR3 covers 18 residues. Trimming cost V 3 bases and J 3 bases; bases outside gene matches: 12. The CDR3 DNA follows: TGTGCCAGCAGCGAGACTCTTGCGGGGGGGCCCTACACCGGGGAGCTGTTTTTT. Its protein is CASSETLAGGPYTGELFF.

The chain links TRBV25-1 to TRBJ1-1, with 8 bases identical to TRBD1. In germline, CDR1 is MGHDK, CDR2 SYGVNS. This CDR3 has 16 amino acids. The trim removed 6 bases at V and 2 bases at J, leaving 11 bases unmatched. CDR3 bases: TGTGCCAGCAGGGGAGACAGGGGATGGGGTAACACTGAAGCTTTCTTT. It specifies CASRGDRGWGNTEAFF.

Concerning this clonotype: This may be a read error, as it is one base from a much larger clone. The chain has TRBV6-5 and TRBJ2-7; 7 bases are a match to TRBD1. J was trimmed by 6 bases and V by 4 bases; bases with no gene match: 9. This CDR3 is 14 amino acids long. CDR1 and CDR2 (germline): MNHEY, SVGAGI. The CDR3 sequence: CASSSPGQCSEQYF. The CDR3 nucleotides are TGTGCCAGCAGTTCCCCGGGACAGTGCTCCGAGCAGTACTTC.

Note on this clonotype: At one of its ends the junction is not consistent with the germline gene, which may arise from a read error. CDR3 protein: CASSAGSYNEQSF. CDR3 bases: TGTGCCAGCTCTGCGGGCTCCTACAATGAGCAGTCCTTC. The chain employs TRBV7-9 and TRBJ2-1; perhaps TRBD2 as D (5 bases). This CDR3 has 13 residues. Germline V gene sequence: CDR1 SEHNR, CDR2 FQNEAQ (reference sequence).

The chain joins TRBV15 to TRBJ1-1; D ambiguous. CDR3 size: 16 residues. In germline, CDR1 is LNHNV, CDR2 YYDKDF (reference sequence). With 1 base removed from V and 1 base from J, the gap between germline ends came to 13 bases. The CDR3 protein is CATSRGLGHPNTEAFF. In DNA form, the CDR3 reads TGTGCCACCAGCAGAGGACTCGGGCACCCGAACACTGAAGCTTTCTTT.

For this clonotype: Germline and junction disagree at one end, which may indicate a read error. This sequence joins TRBV25-1 and TRBJ2-7, with D possibly being TRBD1 or TRBD2 (5 bases each). In germline, CDR1 is MGHDK, CDR2 SYGVNS. This CDR3 region has 14 residues. The CDR3 DNA reads TGTGCCAGTAGTGACGAGGGGCAGACCTACGAGCAGTACTTC. It is translated as CASSDEGQTYEQYF.

The chain couples TRBV11-1 to TRBJ1-1; D not resolved. The CDR3 is 16 residues long. Germline V gene data show CDR1 as SGHAT and CDR2 as FQDESV (reference sequence). V gave up 1 base and J gave up 0 bases, with 12 bases separating them. The CDR3 DNA sequence: TGTGCCAGCAGCTTAGTCGGATCAGCGATGAACACTGAAGCTTTCTTT. As protein: CASSLVGSAMNTEAFF.

This clonotype was observed at least ten times. The V call is TRBV2, the J call TRBJ2-5; TRBD1 is a possible D gene (6 bases). This CDR3 contains 14 residues. Germline loops: CDR1 SNHLY, CDR2 FYNNEI. V dropped 5 bases and J dropped 0 bases, with 10 bases sitting between them. CDR3 sequence reads: CASSWTAYQETQYF. CDR3 sequence (DNA): TGTGCCAGCAGTTGGACAGCCTACCAAGAGACCCAGTACTTC.

This clonotype was counted many times. The genes are TRBV7-8 and TRBJ2-7, with TRBD2 matching 8 bases. This CDR3 has 16 amino acids. Germline V gene sequence: CDR1 SGHVS, CDR2 FQNEAQ. With 5 bases clipped from V and 6 bases from J, the junction kept 15 bases outside the gene matches. In DNA form, the CDR3 reads TGTGCCAGCAGCGGATCGACGGCGCGGGAGGTCTCCGAGCAGTACTTC. Protein: CASSGSTAREVSEQYF.

This clonotype was counted a few times. This chain links TRBV5-5 with TRBJ2-5; the match to TRBD2 covers 7 bases. The CDR3 is made up of 14 amino acids. V lost 4 bases, J lost 4 bases, and 7 bases stayed unmatched. Germline-derived CDR1 and CDR2 are SGHKS and YYEKEE (reference sequence). CDR3 sequence reads: CASSRAGVGETQYF. The CDR3 bases are TGTGCCAGCAGCCGGGCGGGAGTCGGAGAGACCCAGTACTTC. Drawing the rest from reference TRBV5-5 and TRBJ2-5, the complete variable domain is DAGVTQSPTHLIKTRGQQVTLRCSPISGHKSVSWYQQVLGQGPQFIFQYYEKEERGRGNFPDRFSARQFPNYSSELNVNALLLGDSALYLCASSRAGVGETQYFGPGTRLLVL.

This chain joins TRBV5-1 and TRBJ2-7; the match to TRBD1 covers 7 bases. Unmatched junction bases numbered 8, after V lost 4 bases and J lost 4 bases. Germline V gene data show CDR1 as SGHRS and CDR2 as YFSETQ. The CDR3 sequence is 14 residues long. In DNA form, the CDR3 reads TGCGCCAGCAGCGCCGGGGACAGACCTTACGAGCAGTACTTC. It yields the protein CASSAGDRPYEQYF.

The chain recombines TRBV10-3 with TRBJ1-1; perhaps TRBD1 as D (5 bases). Germline loops: CDR1 ENHRY, CDR2 SYGVKD. V lost 5 bases, J lost 5 bases, and 12 bases lay in between. The length of the CDR3 is 13 residues. The CDR3 region is CAISRMGGTEAFF. The CDR3 coding sequence is TGTGCCATCAGTCGTATGGGGGGTACTGAAGCTTTCTTT.

The chain employs TRBV2 and TRBJ1-2; TRBD1 aligns across 7 bases. V dropped 11 bases and J dropped 3; count of bases not matched to a gene: 12. CDR3 length equals 14 residues. Germline V gene data show CDR1 as SNHLY and CDR2 as FYNNEI. CDR3 coding DNA: TGTGCCCCGGTAAGACAGGGACCTCACTATGGCTACACCTTC. Translation gives CAPVRQGPHYGYTF.

Regarding this clonotype: A read error may account for a junction end that differs from germline. This sequence joins TRBV5-8 and TRBJ1-6; D remains ambiguous. CDR1 and CDR2 from the germline V gene are SGHTS and YDEGEE. This CDR3 has 14 residues. The DNA for the CDR3 is TGTGCCAGCTTTGGGGTGAGAATGAATTCACCCCCCTACTTT. As protein: CASFGVRMNSPPYF.

This clonotype was observed at least ten times. The CDR3 nucleotides are TGCGCCAGCAGGACGGGACTAGCGGGGATCTACGAGCAGTACTTC. Translation gives CASRTGLAGIYEQYF. V and J are TRBV5-1 and TRBJ2-7; 13 bases are a match to TRBD2. CDR1 and CDR2 (germline): SGHRS, YFSETQ. Trimming at V came to 5 bases and at J to 3 bases, leaving 5 bases not matched to a gene. The CDR3 contains 15 residues. The variable domain in full, with the rest retrieved from reference TRBV5-1 and TRBJ2-7, is KAGVTQTPRYLIKTRGQQVTLSCSPISGHRSVSWYQQTPGQGLQFLFEYFSETQRNKGNFPGRFSGRQFSNSRSEMNVSTLELGDSALYLCASRTGLAGIYEQYFGPGTRLTVT.

The V call is TRBV7-2, the J call TRBJ2-7; a weak D match, TRBD2 (7 bases). V gave up 5 bases and J gave up 2 bases, with 16 bases separating them. The CDR3 spans 15 residues. Germline V lookup: CDR1 SGHTA, CDR2 FQGNSA. The CDR3 loop reads CASSPRLGGPYEQYF. CDR3 DNA sequence: TGTGCCAGCAGCCCCCGCCTGGGGGGGCCCTACGAGCAGTACTTC.

About this clonotype: Germline is not matched at one junction end, which may reflect a read error. V and J are TRBV7-4 and TRBJ1-5; the D is unclear. Germline V gene lookup returns CDR1 SGHVT and CDR2 SQSDAQ. The CDR3 is 14 residues long. The CDR3 sequence is CTSSPGNLHQPQHF. The CDR3 DNA follows: TGTACCAGCAGCCCCGGGAATCTTCATCAGCCCCAGCATTTT.

The CDR3 is CASTTGLATYEQYF. DNA for the CDR3: TGTGCCAGCACTACGGGACTAGCTACCTACGAGCAGTACTTC. This chain joins TRBV6-2 or TRBV6-3 and TRBJ2-7; TRBD2 aligns across 9 bases. Germline CDR1 reads MNHEY; CDR2 reads SVGEGT. V shed 7 bases, J shed 2 bases, and the junction held 6 bases outside the gene matches. The length of the CDR3 is 14 residues.

The J gene is TRBJ2-3, the V gene TRBV11-1, with TRBD2 matching 13 bases. Trimming took 5 bases from V and 8 from J; bases not matched to a gene: 7. The CDR3 loop spans 15 amino acids. Germline V gene data show CDR1 as SGHAT and CDR2 as FQDESV (reference sequence). The CDR3 bases are TGTGCCAGCAGCCGACGGACTAGCGGGAGACTTACGCAGTATTTT. Protein sequence: CASSRRTSGRLTQYF.

This chain links TRBV11-2 with TRBJ1-3; maybe TRBD1 (5 bases). V was cut by 5 bases and J by 2 bases, with 10 bases left in between. Germline values: CDR1 SGHAT, CDR2 FQNNGV. The CDR3 consists of 14 residues. The CDR3 here is CASSQGGTGNTIYF. The CDR3, as DNA: TGTGCCAGCAGCCAGGGTGGGACTGGAAACACCATATATTTT.

The rearrangement joins TRBV2 to TRBJ2-5, with 7 bases aligning to TRBD2. CDR3 size: 13 residues. CDR1 and CDR2 from the germline V gene are SNHLY and FYNNEI. The J segment lost 3 bases and the V segment lost 6 bases, leaving 4 bases of the junction unmatched. CDR3 sequence reads: CASSTSVEETQYF. The CDR3 DNA is TGTGCCAGCAGCACTAGCGTTGAAGAGACCCAGTACTTC.

Comment on this clonotype: This may stem from a read error, because a much larger clone lies one nucleotide away. In nucleotides, the CDR3 is TGCAGTGCTAGAGATGCGGGGGTGGGCCACACCTTC. Translating gives CSARDAGVGHTF. The rearrangement uses TRBV20-1 and TRBJ1-2, with D perhaps TRBD1 (5 bases). Germline assignment: CDR1 DFQATT and CDR2 SNEGSKA (reference sequence). This CDR3 is built from 12 residues. V was shortened by 0 bases and J by 12 bases, with 14 bases between the two germline ends.

Notes on this clonotype: This may come from a read error, since a much larger clone is one base off. The gene calls are TRBV10-3 and TRBJ1-2; D ambiguous. Germline V gives CDR1 ENHRY, CDR2 SYGVKD. This CDR3 spans 16 amino acids. The CDR3 sequence: CASSEGGRRIPYGYTF. CDR3 bases: TGTGCCAGCAGTGAAGGCGGTCGACGGATACCTTATGGCTACACCTTC.

As regards this clonotype: It may be a read error: a sequence one base away is much more abundant. This chain connects TRBV13 to TRBJ2-7, with a weak D call TRBD1 (5 bases). The CDR3 sequence is 13 residues long. The germline V gene encodes CDR1 PRHDT and CDR2 FYEKMQ (reference sequence). The CDR3, as DNA: TGTGCCAGCGCGGCAGGGTTTAACTACGAGCGGTACTTC. Its translation is CASAAGFNYERYF.

This clonotype was recorded only once. The CDR3 bases are TGTGCCGGCAGTCGTTCCCCTAGCGGCACCGGGGAGCTGTTTTTT. It translates to CAGSRSPSGTGELFF. V and J are TRBV18 and TRBJ2-2; 7 bases are a match to TRBD2. With 11 bases clipped from V and 4 bases from J, the junction kept 13 bases outside the gene matches. This CDR3 is 15 amino acids long. Germline V gene sequence: CDR1 KGHSH, CDR2 LQKENI.

On this clonotype: One junction end does not reproduce the germline sequence, and a read error may be involved. The chain uses TRBV2 and TRBJ1-2; maybe TRBD1 (5 bases). This CDR3 has 12 amino acids. Looked up from germline, CDR1 is SNHLY and CDR2 is FYNNEI. The CDR3 DNA is TGTGCCAGCAGTACACTGGGGGATGGCTACGCCTTC. Its protein is CASSTLGDGYAF.

CDR3 DNA: TGTGCCAGCTCACCACGTACTAGCGGGGATCAAGAGACCCAGTACTTC. Translating gives CASSPRTSGDQETQYF. The chain joins TRBV19 to TRBJ2-5; 10 nucleotides align to TRBD2. CDR3 size: 16 residues. V gave up 9 bases and J gave up 2 bases; unmatched junction bases: 12. Germline V gives CDR1 LNHDA, CDR2 SQIVND (reference sequence).